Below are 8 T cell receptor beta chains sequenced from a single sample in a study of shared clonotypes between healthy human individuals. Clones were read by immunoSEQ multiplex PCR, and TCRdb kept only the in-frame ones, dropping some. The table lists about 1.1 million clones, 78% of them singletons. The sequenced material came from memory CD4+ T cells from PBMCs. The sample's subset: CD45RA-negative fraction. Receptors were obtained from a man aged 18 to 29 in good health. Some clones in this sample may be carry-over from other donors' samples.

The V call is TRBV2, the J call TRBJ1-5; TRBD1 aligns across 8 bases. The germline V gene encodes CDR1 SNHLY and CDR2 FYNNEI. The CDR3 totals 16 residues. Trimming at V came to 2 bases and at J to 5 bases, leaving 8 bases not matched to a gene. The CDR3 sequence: CASSEFTAGGHQPQHF. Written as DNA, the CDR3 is TGTGCCAGCAGTGAATTTACGGCAGGGGGCCATCAGCCCCAGCATTTT. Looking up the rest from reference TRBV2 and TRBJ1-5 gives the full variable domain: EPEVTQTPSHQVTQMGQEVILRCVPISNHLYFYWYRQILGQKVEFLVSFYNNEISEKSEIFDDQFSVERPDGSNFTLKIRSTKLEDSAMYFCASSEFTAGGHQPQHFGDGTRLSIL.

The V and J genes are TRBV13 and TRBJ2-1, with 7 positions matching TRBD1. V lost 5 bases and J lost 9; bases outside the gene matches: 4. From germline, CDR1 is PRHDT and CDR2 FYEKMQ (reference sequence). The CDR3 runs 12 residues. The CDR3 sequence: CASSVPGGEQFF. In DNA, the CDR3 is TGTGCCAGCAGCGTCCCAGGGGGTGAGCAGTTCTTC. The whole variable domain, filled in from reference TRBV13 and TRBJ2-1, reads AAGVIQSPRHLIKEKRETATLKCYPIPRHDTVYWYQQGPGQDPQFLISFYEKMQSDKGSIPDRFSAQQFSDYHSELNMSSLELGDSALYFCASSVPGGEQFFGPGTRLTVL.

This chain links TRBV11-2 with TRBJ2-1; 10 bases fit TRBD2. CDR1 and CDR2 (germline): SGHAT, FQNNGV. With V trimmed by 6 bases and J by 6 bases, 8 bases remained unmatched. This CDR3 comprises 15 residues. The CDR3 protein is CASSYLAGAANEQFF. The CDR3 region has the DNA TGTGCCAGCAGTTATCTAGCGGGAGCAGCCAATGAGCAGTTCTTC.

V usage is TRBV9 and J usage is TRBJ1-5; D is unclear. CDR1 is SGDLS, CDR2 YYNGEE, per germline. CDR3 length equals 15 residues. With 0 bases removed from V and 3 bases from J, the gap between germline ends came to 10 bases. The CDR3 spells CASSVGVNFNQPQHF. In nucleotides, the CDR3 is TGTGCCAGCAGCGTAGGCGTTAACTTCAATCAGCCCCAGCATTTT.

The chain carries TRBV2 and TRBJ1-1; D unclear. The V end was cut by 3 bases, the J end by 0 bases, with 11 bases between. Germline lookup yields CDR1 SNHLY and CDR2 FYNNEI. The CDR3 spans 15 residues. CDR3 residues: CASSERRPLNTEAFF. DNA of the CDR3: TGTGCCAGCAGTGAGAGGCGACCCTTGAACACTGAAGCTTTCTTT.

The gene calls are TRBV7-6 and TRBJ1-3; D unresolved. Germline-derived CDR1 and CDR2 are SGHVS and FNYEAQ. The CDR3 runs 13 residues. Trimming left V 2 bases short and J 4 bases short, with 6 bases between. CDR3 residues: CASSLILGNTIYF. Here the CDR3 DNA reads TGTGCCAGCAGCTTAATTCTCGGAAACACCATATATTTT.

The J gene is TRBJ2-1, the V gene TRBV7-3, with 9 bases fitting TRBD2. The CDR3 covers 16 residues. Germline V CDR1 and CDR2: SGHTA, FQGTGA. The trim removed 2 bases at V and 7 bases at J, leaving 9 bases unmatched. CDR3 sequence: CASSLPLTSGKNEQFF. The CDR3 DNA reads TGTGCCAGCAGCTTACCGTTGACTAGCGGAAAAAATGAGCAGTTCTTC. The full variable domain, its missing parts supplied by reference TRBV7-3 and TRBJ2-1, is GAGVSQTPSNKVTEKGKYVELRCDPISGHTALYWYRQSLGQGPEFLIYFQGTGAADDSGLPNDRFFAVRPEGSVSTLKIQRTERGDSAVYLCASSLPLTSGKNEQFFGPGTRLTVL.

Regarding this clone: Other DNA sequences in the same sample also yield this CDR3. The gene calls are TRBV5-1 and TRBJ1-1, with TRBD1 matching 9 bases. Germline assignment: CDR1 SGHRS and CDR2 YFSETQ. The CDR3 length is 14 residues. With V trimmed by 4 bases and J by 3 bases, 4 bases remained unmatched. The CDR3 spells CASSLQGADTEAFF. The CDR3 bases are TGCGCCAGCAGCCTACAGGGGGCGGACACTGAAGCTTTCTTT.